The next 18 T cell receptor beta chains were all read from a single sample in a study of T cells in Graves' hyperthyroidism and ophthalmopathy. What was amplified from RNA transcripts were TCR beta CDR3 regions. The HTBI set primed first-round TCR CDR3 RT-PCR. MiXCR was run by TCRdb on the multiplex PCR reads, yielding one entry per CDR3 protein. The profile shows around 300,000 distinct CDR3 sequences, roughly 18% of them singletons. Material: blood. The source is a man in his forties or fifties with Graves' ophthalmopathy.

Only a few counts were recorded for this clonotype. The chain has TRBV20-1 and TRBJ2-3; TRBD1 aligns across 8 bases. Germline loops: CDR1 DFQATT, CDR2 SNEGSKA (reference sequence). The V gene end was trimmed by 5 bases and the J gene end by 5 bases; junction bases not matched to a gene: 9. The CDR3 consists of 14 residues. This CDR3 is CSAHSQGAGDTQYF. DNA of the CDR3: TGCAGTGCTCATAGTCAGGGGGCAGGAGATACGCAGTATTTT.

This sequence joins TRBV9 and TRBJ2-2; D uncertain. The V gene lost 0 bases and the J gene lost 0 bases, with 12 bases spanning the gap. Germline CDR1 reads SGDLS; CDR2 reads YYNGEE. This CDR3 is 17 amino acids long. CDR3 sequence (DNA): TGTGCCAGCAGCGTAGCTCATAGGATTACGAACACCGGGGAGCTGTTTTTT. It translates to CASSVAHRITNTGELFF.

This clonotype appeared a few times. The chain recombines TRBV20-1 with TRBJ2-5; either TRBD1 or TRBD2 may supply D (6 bases each). Germline lookup yields CDR1 DFQATT and CDR2 SNEGSKA (reference sequence). With 4 bases removed from V and 2 bases from J, the gap between germline ends came to 17 bases. This CDR3 has 15 amino acids. The CDR3 region is CSAIGGGTIQETQYF. CDR3 coding DNA: TGCAGTGCTATTGGGGGCGGGACAATACAAGAGACCCAGTACTTC.

At least ten counts were recorded for this clonotype. The gene calls are TRBV7-8 and TRBJ2-7, with D tentatively TRBD2 (6 bases). The CDR3 has 15 residues. Looked up from germline, CDR1 is SGHVS and CDR2 is FQNEAQ. V was pared by 1 base and J by 0 bases, with 10 bases between. The CDR3 is CASSLGRGSSYEQYF. The CDR3 coding sequence is TGTGCCAGCAGCTTAGGGAGGGGAAGCTCCTACGAGCAGTACTTC.

This clonotype came up many times. The rearrangement links TRBV2 to TRBJ2-1; 13 bases are a match to TRBD2. The J segment lost 0 bases and the V segment lost 6 bases, leaving 8 bases of the junction unmatched. Germline CDR1 SNHLY, CDR2 FYNNEI. The CDR3 is 18 amino acids. In nucleotides, the CDR3 is TGTGCCAGCAGCCCACTAGCGGGAGGGCGGAGCTCCTACAATGAGCAGTTCTTC. Its translation is CASSPLAGGRSSYNEQFF.

This chain connects TRBV19 to TRBJ1-4; D uncertain. Germline-derived CDR1 and CDR2 are LNHDA and SQIVND (reference sequence). Deletions cut 5 bases from V and 8 bases from J, with 15 bases between. This CDR3 region has 14 residues. The CDR3 here is CASSRTGVREKLFF. Here the CDR3 DNA reads TGTGCCAGTAGTCGTACCGGGGTGAGGGAAAAACTGTTTTTT.

This clonotype occurred a few times. This may stem from a read error, because a much larger clone lies one nucleotide away. The conserved phenylalanine or tryptophan is not found at the CDR3 terminus, so this likely reflects a read error. The chain joins TRBV3-1 to TRBJ2-7; D is perhaps TRBD1 (5 bases). This CDR3 is built from 14 residues. The germline CDR1 and CDR2 sequences are LGHDT and YNNKEL (reference sequence). Trimming removed 1 base at V and 5 bases at J, with 12 bases between. The CDR3 here is CASSQVQGRDEQYS. In nucleotides, the CDR3 is TGTGCCAGCAGCCAAGTTCAGGGCAGGGACGAGCAGTACTCC.

The genes are TRBV27 and TRBJ2-1; 8 positions match TRBD2. V shed 5 bases and J 9 bases; nucleotides not matched to a gene: 6. The CDR3 is 13 amino acids. Germline-derived CDR1 and CDR2 are MNHEY and SMNVEV (reference sequence). The CDR3 nucleotides are TGTGCCAGCAGTCTCGCGGGAGGTTTTGAGCAGTTCTTC. Protein product: CASSLAGGFEQFF.

This clonotype was detected ten times or more. Here the CDR3 DNA reads TGTGCCAGCAGCTTAGAGCGGTATGGCTACACCTTC. This translates into CASSLERYGYTF. V is TRBV7-9 and J is TRBJ1-2; D is uncertain. This CDR3 comprises 12 residues. Germline loops: CDR1 SEHNR, CDR2 FQNEAQ (reference sequence). V dropped 1 base and J dropped 5 bases, with 5 bases sitting between them.

The chain uses TRBV24-1 and TRBJ2-7; tentative D call: TRBD2 (6 bases). The CDR3 runs 16 residues. Per germline, CDR1 KGHDR and CDR2 SFDVKD. Trimming cost V 4 bases and J 4 bases, with 19 bases left between them. The CDR3 sequence: CATSDLGLHRLYEQYF. The CDR3, as DNA: TGTGCCACCAGTGACCTGGGACTCCACCGCCTTTACGAGCAGTACTTC.

This clonotype appeared a few times. V is TRBV30 and J is TRBJ1-4, with TRBD1 identical over 7 bases. The CDR3 is 12 residues long. Germline lookup yields CDR1 GTSNPN and CDR2 SVGIG (reference sequence). Trimming cost V 3 bases and J 16 bases; bases outside gene matches: 11. The CDR3 spells CAWSPDRAVRFF. CDR3 coding DNA: TGTGCCTGGAGCCCCGACAGGGCAGTGAGGTTTTTT.

This clonotype was observed many times. The rearrangement joins TRBV28 to TRBJ2-3; 14 bases map to TRBD2. Germline V gene data show CDR1 as MDHEN and CDR2 as SYDVKM. The CDR3 is made up of 17 amino acids. V shed 4 bases, J shed 4 bases, and the junction held 7 bases outside the gene matches. Here the CDR3 reads CASSSQTGLAGADTQYF. As DNA, the CDR3 is TGTGCCAGCAGTTCGCAAACGGGACTAGCGGGAGCAGATACGCAGTATTTT.

In its sample, this clonotype was seen many times. The chain has TRBV12-3 or TRBV12-4 and TRBJ2-1; 12 bases are shared with TRBD2. CDR3 length: 14 amino acids. J lost 7 bases, V lost 6 bases, and 4 bases had no gene match. The CDR3 DNA reads TGTGCCAGCAGGTCTAGCGGGAGGGGGAATGAGCAGTTCTTC. Translation: CASRSSGRGNEQFF.

A few counts support this clonotype. The chain carries TRBV6-1 and TRBJ1-1; D gene uncertain. The CDR3 consists of 12 residues. The V gene lost 5 bases and the J gene lost 4 bases, with 8 bases spanning the gap. CDR1 is MNHNS, CDR2 SASEGT, per germline. This CDR3 reads CASSTVGTEAFF. In DNA, the CDR3 is TGTGCCAGCAGTACGGTAGGCACTGAAGCTTTCTTT.

Ten or more counts support this clonotype. This sequence joins TRBV27 and TRBJ2-1; unclear D gene. CDR3 length: 15 amino acids. Germline V lookup: CDR1 MNHEY, CDR2 SMNVEV (reference sequence). Trimming took off 6 bases at V and 3 bases at J, with 15 bases between the two ends. CDR3 nucleotide sequence: TGTGCCAGCAGCACCCCCCTGGAGTACTACAATGAGCAGTTCTTC. Amino acid sequence: CASSTPLEYYNEQFF.

This clonotype was observed many times. The V gene is TRBV11-2, the J gene TRBJ2-1; TRBD2 agrees at 7 bases. Trimming removed 7 bases from V and 8 bases from J; junction bases left unmatched: 20. The CDR3 length is 17 residues. Germline assignment: CDR1 SGHAT and CDR2 FQNNGV. The CDR3 DNA is TGTGCCAGCACCACAAACTTGTTGGGAGGGCCCTCAGATGAGCAGTTCTTC. Its protein is CASTTNLLGGPSDEQFF.

Many counts were recorded for this clonotype. The chain combines TRBV11-2 with TRBJ2-4; 8 bases match TRBD2. The junction had 7 bases not matched to a gene; V was cut back by 0 bases and J by 6 bases. Germline V CDR1 and CDR2: SGHAT, FQNNGV. This CDR3 is built from 16 residues. CDR3 protein: CASSLDPGGPGNIQYF. In DNA, the CDR3 is TGTGCCAGCAGCTTAGATCCGGGAGGGCCGGGAAACATTCAGTACTTC.

Ten or more counts support this clonotype. The V call is TRBV11-2, the J call TRBJ2-7; 14 bases line up with TRBD2. CDR1 is SGHAT and CDR2 is FQNNGV in the germline V gene. The length of the CDR3 is 15 residues. The junction had 7 bases not matched to a gene; V was cut back by 5 bases and J by 7 bases. CDR3 sequence (DNA): TGTGCCAGCAGCCCGGGACTAGCGGGAGCGGGGGAGCAGTACTTC. It specifies CASSPGLAGAGEQYF.